The 10 T cell receptor beta chains given below trace back to one sample, sequenced in a study of blood T cell repertoires in COVID-19 (dated by TCRdb to between 2020 and 2021). Library prep was done by the immunoSEQ multiplex PCR assay. Here the immuneACCESS table is served through TCRdb, limited to in-frame sequences with V and J called. Missing clones are a known gap in these copies; in checked studies unresolved V genes cover under half, and the rest lacks a known reason. The sample table holds 150,000 or so clones, of which 87% were seen once. The ten most abundant clones make up roughly 6.6% of the sample. The sample consisted of peripheral blood. The receptor source for this set is a man of 80 years or more with acute or convalescent COVID-19.

The table lists this clone with a few counts. The gene calls are TRBV5-1 and TRBJ2-6, with D perhaps matching TRBD2 (6 bases). V was shortened by 0 bases and J by 4 bases, with 8 bases between the two germline ends. The germline gives CDR1 SGHRS, CDR2 YFSETQ. The CDR3 totals 15 residues. CDR3 residues: CASSLAGVGANVLTF. For the CDR3, the DNA is TGCGCCAGCAGCTTGGCGGGGGTAGGGGCCAACGTCCTGACTTTC. Full variable domain (rest looked up from reference TRBV5-1 and TRBJ2-6): KAGVTQTPRYLIKTRGQQVTLSCSPISGHRSVSWYQQTPGQGLQFLFEYFSETQRNKGNFPGRFSGRQFSNSRSEMNVSTLELGDSALYLCASSLAGVGANVLTFGAGSRLTVL.

The chain recombines TRBV2 with TRBJ2-6; a weak D match, TRBD1 (5 bases). The CDR3 consists of 17 residues. Trimming took 4 bases from V and 0 from J, leaving 13 bases between them. The germline gives CDR1 SNHLY, CDR2 FYNNEI. Written as DNA, the CDR3 is TGTGCCAGCAGTGGAGTCCTACAGGCCTCTGGGGCCAACGTCCTGACTTTC. The encoded protein is CASSGVLQASGANVLTF.

This clone was detected once. The chain recombines TRBV2 with TRBJ2-4; tentative D call: TRBD2 (5 bases). This CDR3 has 15 amino acids. Germline-derived CDR1 and CDR2 are SNHLY and FYNNEI. V gave up 6 bases and J gave up 2 bases, with 14 bases separating them. The CDR3, as DNA: TGTGCCAGCAGCGCCGAATCTAGCTCCAAAAACATTCAGTACTTC. It yields the protein CASSAESSSKNIQYF.

The CDR3 protein is CASSRRLAGDHNEQFF. In DNA, the CDR3 is TGTGCCAGCAGCCGAAGATTAGCGGGAGATCACAATGAGCAGTTCTTC. The rearrangement uses TRBV7-6 and TRBJ2-1, with 9 bases fitting TRBD2. The CDR3 is made up of 16 amino acids. From germline, CDR1 is SGHVS and CDR2 FNYEAQ. The V segment lost 5 bases and the J segment 5 bases; nucleotides outside the gene matches: 10.

The chain combines TRBV12-3 or TRBV12-4 with TRBJ2-5; possible D gene TRBD1, 5 bases. Trimming took off 1 base at V and 4 bases at J, with 7 bases between the two ends. The CDR3 runs 13 residues. DNA of the CDR3: TGTGCCAGCAGTTTAGGGGGCCTAGAGACCCAGTACTTC. Protein: CASSLGGLETQYF.

The J gene is TRBJ2-7, the V gene TRBV5-5, with 7 nucleotides matching TRBD1. Germline V gene lookup returns CDR1 SGHKS and CDR2 YYEKEE (reference sequence). The junction had 6 bases not matched to a gene; V was cut back by 0 bases and J by 3 bases. The CDR3 spans 15 residues. The CDR3 DNA reads TGTGCCAGCAGCTTGGACTTGACAGGGTACTACGAGCAGTACTTC. It is translated as CASSLDLTGYYEQYF.

This chain joins TRBV2 and TRBJ1-1; 8 positions agree with TRBD1. The junction had 10 bases not matched to a gene; V was cut back by 6 bases and J by 1 base. The CDR3 runs to 16 residues. CDR1 is SNHLY, CDR2 FYNNEI, per germline. The CDR3, as DNA: TGTGCCAGCAGCGCTACGACAGGGGTCGGGAACACTGAAGCTTTCTTT. It codes for CASSATTGVGNTEAFF.

The chain links TRBV6-6 to TRBJ1-4, with D possibly TRBD1 on 5 matching bases. Germline V gene data show CDR1 as MNHNY and CDR2 as SVGAGI (reference sequence). The CDR3 runs to 16 residues. Trimming took off 10 bases at V and 10 bases at J, with 28 bases between the two ends. Here the CDR3 DNA reads TGTGCCACCGGGGGGAAAGAGACAGCTTCTGATGGAAAACTGTTTTTT. This encodes CATGGKETASDGKLFF.

This rearrangement joins TRBV6-5 to TRBJ2-2; 7 bases match TRBD1. The CDR3 has 15 amino acids. V shed 1 base, J shed 3 bases, and the junction held 2 bases outside the gene matches. Germline V gives CDR1 MNHEY, CDR2 SVGAGI. CDR3 nucleotide sequence: TGTGCCAGCAGTTACTGGGACAGTTACACCGGGGAGCTGTTTTTT. Translating it yields CASSYWDSYTGELFF.

This clone was counted a single time. The chain employs TRBV5-4 and TRBJ1-2, with D possibly TRBD1 on 6 matching bases. Trimming took 2 bases from V and 5 from J, leaving 16 bases between them. The CDR3 sequence is 15 residues long. Germline values: CDR1 SGHNT, CDR2 YYREEE (reference sequence). This CDR3 reads CASSFRGQFPYGYTF. CDR3 nucleotide sequence: TGTGCCAGCAGCTTCCGGGGACAATTCCCTTATGGCTACACCTTC.